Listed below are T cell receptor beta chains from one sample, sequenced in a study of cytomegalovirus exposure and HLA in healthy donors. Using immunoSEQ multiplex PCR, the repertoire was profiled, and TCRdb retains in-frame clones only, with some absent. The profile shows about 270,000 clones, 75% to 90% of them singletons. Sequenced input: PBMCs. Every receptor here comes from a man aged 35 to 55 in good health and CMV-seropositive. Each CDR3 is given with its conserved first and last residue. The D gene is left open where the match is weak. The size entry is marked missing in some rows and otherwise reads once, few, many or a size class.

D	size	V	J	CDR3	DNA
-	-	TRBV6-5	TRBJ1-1	CASSNGGNTEAFF	TGTGCCAGCAGTAACGGAGGGAACACTGAAGCTTTCTTT
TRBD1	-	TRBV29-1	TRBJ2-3	CSVDNRGRGTDTQYF	TGCAGCGTTGATAACAGGGGGCGAGGCACAGATACGCAGTATTTT
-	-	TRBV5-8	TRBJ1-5	CASSRGWGNQPQHF	TGTGCCAGCAGCCGCGGGTGGGGCAATCAGCCCCAGCATTTT
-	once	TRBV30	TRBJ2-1	CAWEPGTPYNEQFF	TGTGCCTGGGAACCCGGGACACCCTACAATGAGCAGTTCTTC
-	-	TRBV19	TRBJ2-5	CASSIGLTGVETQYF	TGTGCCAGTAGTATAGGACTAACCGGGGTGGAGACCCAGTACTTC
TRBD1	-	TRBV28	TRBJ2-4	CASSLQGAAKNIQYF	TGTGCCAGCAGCCTACAGGGGGCGGCCAAAAACATTCAGTACTTC
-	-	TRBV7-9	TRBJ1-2	CASSPGQRTNYGYTF	TGTGCCAGCAGCCCCGGCCAGCGCACTAACTATGGCTACACCTTC
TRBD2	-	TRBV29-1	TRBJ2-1	CSVPGLAGVATGNEQFF	TGCAGCGTCCCGGGACTAGCGGGAGTAGCTACGGGGAATGAGCAGTTCTTC
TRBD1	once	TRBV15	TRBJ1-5	CATSKNRGFDNQPQHF	TGTGCCACCAGCAAAAACAGGGGGTTTGACAATCAGCCCCAGCATTTT
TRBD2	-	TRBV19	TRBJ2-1	CASRESGSIDNEQFF	TGTGCCAGTAGGGAAAGCGGGAGTATCGACAATGAGCAGTTCTTC
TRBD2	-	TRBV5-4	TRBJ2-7	CASRVAGGRGDEQYF	TGTGCCAGCAGGGTGGCGGGAGGGAGAGGTGACGAGCAGTACTTC
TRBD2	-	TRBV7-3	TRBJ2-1	CASSLGSGSNEQFF	TGTGCCAGCAGCTTAGGAAGCGGGAGCAATGAGCAGTTCTTC
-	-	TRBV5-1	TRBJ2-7	CASSLSRGAHYEQYF	TGCGCCAGCAGCTTGAGCAGGGGGGCCCACTACGAGCAGTACTTC
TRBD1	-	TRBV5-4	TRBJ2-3	CASSGTAIEKPDTQYF	TGTGCCAGCAGCGGGACAGCCATCGAGAAGCCAGATACGCAGTATTTT
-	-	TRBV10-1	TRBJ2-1	CASAPSRYNEQFF	TGCGCCAGCGCCCCTAGCCGATACAATGAGCAGTTCTTC
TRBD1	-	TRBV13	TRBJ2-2	CASSSKFGTGGTLLGELFF	TGTGCCAGCAGCTCAAAATTCGGGACAGGGGGCACCCTACTCGGGGAGCTGTTTTTT
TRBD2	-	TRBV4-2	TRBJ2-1	CASSQEVPGLAGVGAYNEQFF	TGTGCCAGCAGCCAAGAAGTACCGGGACTAGCGGGAGTTGGGGCCTACAATGAGCAGTTCTTC
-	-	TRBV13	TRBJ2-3	CASRLTDTQYF	TGTGCCAGCAGACTCACAGATACGCAGTATTTT
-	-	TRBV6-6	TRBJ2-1	CASSYSGALGGNEQFF	TGTGCCAGCAGTTACTCCGGCGCCCTGGGGGGCAATGAGCAGTTCTTC
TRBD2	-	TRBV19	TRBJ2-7	CASSMGLAGYEQYF	TGTGCCAGTAGTATGGGACTAGCAGGATACGAGCAGTACTTC
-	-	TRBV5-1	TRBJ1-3	CASSLSDSGNTIYF	TGCGCCAGCAGCTTGAGCGACTCTGGAAACACCATATATTTT
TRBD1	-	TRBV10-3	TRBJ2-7	CAISEMAGGGGEQYF	TGTGCCATCAGTGAGATGGCAGGGGGCGGCGGCGAGCAGTACTTC
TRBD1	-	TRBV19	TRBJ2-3	CASRSMKGQGGGDTQYF	TGTGCCAGTAGATCGATGAAGGGACAGGGGGGAGGAGATACGCAGTATTTT
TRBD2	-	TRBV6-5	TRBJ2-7	CASSPQLAGPYEQYF	TGTGCCAGCAGTCCGCAACTAGCGGGTCCCTACGAGCAGTACTTC
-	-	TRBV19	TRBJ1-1	CASSINSNTEAFF	TGTGCCAGTAGTATAAACAGTAACACTGAAGCTTTCTTT
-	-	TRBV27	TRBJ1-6	CASSLGAYGFYNSPLHF	TGTGCCAGCAGTTTAGGAGCGTATGGATTCTATAATTCACCCCTCCACTTT
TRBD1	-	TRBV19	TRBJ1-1	CASRGTGGFWGTEAFF	TGTGCCAGTAGGGGGACAGGGGGTTTTTGGGGCACTGAAGCTTTCTTT
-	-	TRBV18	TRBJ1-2	CASSPPWAELYGYTF	TGTGCCAGCTCACCACCGTGGGCAGAGCTATATGGCTACACCTTC